This record looks at one TCR beta chain sequence and its context. Its target is not known. These data are taken from a study of Ad26.COV2.S vaccination and SARS-CoV-2 variants. Overall study context: Participants got Ad26.COV2.S intramuscularly, once or twice 56 days apart.

As for treatment: around 19 received Ad26.COV2.S at low or high dose, single or two shots; about 5 received placebo; per-sample allocation not given. Material that was analyzed had been drawn on day 63 after the first vaccine or placebo injection. It was an adult aged 18-55 years in Boston who was the donor. CDR3 length equals 15 residues. The V end was cut by 7 bases, the J end by 0 bases, with 13 bases between. From germline, CDR1 is SGDLS and CDR2 YYNGEE. Profiling relied on immunoSEQ multiplex PCR, and the TCRdb table lists in-frame clones only, not all of them. The sample has 300,000 to 400,000 clones, 70% to 90% seen once; the top ten hold 3.3%. Study outcomes and limitations: Placebo recipients and vaccine recipients were similar in non-spike TCR breadth. Compared with placebo recipients, vaccine recipients had higher spike-specific TCR breadth.

The sequencing here drew on peripheral blood, taken in a trial of Ad26.COV2.S vaccine versus placebo. The rearrangement uses TRBV9 and TRBJ1-4; D unresolved. The clonotype originates from a person between 18 and 65 years old who received the Ad26.COV2.S COVID-19 vaccine or a placebo. The CDR3: CASSRRVATNEKLFF. The CDR3 coding sequence is TGTGCCAGCTCTCGGAGGGTTGCAACTAATGAAAAACTGTTTTTT.